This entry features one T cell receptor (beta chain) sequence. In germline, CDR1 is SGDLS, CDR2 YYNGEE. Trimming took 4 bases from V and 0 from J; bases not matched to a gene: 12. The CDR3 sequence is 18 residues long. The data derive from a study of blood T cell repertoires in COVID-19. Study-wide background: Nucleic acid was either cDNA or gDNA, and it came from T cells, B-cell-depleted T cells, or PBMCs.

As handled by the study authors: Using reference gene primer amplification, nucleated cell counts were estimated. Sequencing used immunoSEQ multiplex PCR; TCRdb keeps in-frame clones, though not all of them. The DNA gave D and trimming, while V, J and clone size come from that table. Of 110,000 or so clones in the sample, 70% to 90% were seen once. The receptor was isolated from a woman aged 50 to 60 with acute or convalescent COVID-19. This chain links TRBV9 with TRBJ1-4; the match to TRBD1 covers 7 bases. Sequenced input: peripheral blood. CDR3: CASSTQDRDHTTNEKLFF. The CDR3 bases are TGTGCCAGCAGCACACAAGACAGGGACCATACAACTAATGAAAAACTGTTTTTT.